The following is a T cell receptor beta chain sequence with its context. The repertoire was sequenced with immunoSEQ multiplex PCR; TCRdb's copy has only in-frame clones and lacks some. Of about 960,000 clones listed, over 75% are singletons. This sample was included in a study of shared clonotypes between healthy human individuals. This CDR3 region has 14 residues. In germline, CDR1 is SGHTS, CDR2 YDEGEE. Trimming left V 6 bases short and J 0 bases short, with 9 bases between. The chain has TRBV5-8 and TRBJ2-2; D is undetermined. The sample taken for sequencing was memory CD4+ T cells sorted from blood. Subset noted: CD45RA-negative fraction. The source is a young man in good health. DNA of the CDR3: TGTGCCAGCACCCTCCCGGCGAACACCGGGGAGCTGTTTTTT. Its protein product is CASTLPANTGELFF.